This T cell receptor (beta chain) derives from a study of cytotoxic CD8 clonotypes in ibrutinib-treated CLL. General observations from the study: Clonality rose at ibrutinib response, held steady in sustained remission, and fell toward baseline at progression.

Comments on this clone: Its antigen is unidentified.

CDR3 size: 14 residues. Germline CDR1 MNHNY, CDR2 SVGAGI (reference sequence). J lost 7 bases, V lost 6 bases, and 8 bases had no gene match. The data were produced by immunoSEQ multiplex PCR, yet TCRdb's version contains in-frame clones alone and is incomplete. The sample lists 75,000 to 90,000 clones; 83% were seen once. This TCR came from a human donor with chronic lymphocytic leukemia. The chain carries TRBV6-6 and TRBJ1-4; 7 bases fit TRBD1. The sample was PBMCs, taken after 24 months of ibrutinib treatment. The CDR3 nucleotides are TGTGCCAGCAGGCCGACAGGGTTGAGTGAAAAACTGTTTTTT. As protein: CASRPTGLSEKLFF.